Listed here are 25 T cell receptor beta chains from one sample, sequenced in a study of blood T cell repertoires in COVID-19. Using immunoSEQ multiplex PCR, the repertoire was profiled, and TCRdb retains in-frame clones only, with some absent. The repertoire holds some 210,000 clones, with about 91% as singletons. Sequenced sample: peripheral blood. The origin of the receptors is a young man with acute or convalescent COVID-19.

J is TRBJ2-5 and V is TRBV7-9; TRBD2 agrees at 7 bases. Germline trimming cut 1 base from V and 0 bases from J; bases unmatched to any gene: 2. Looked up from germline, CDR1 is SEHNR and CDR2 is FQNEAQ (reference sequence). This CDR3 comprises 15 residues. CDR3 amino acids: CASSLGLADQETQYF. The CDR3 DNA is TGTGCCAGCAGCTTAGGGCTAGCGGACCAAGAGACCCAGTACTTC.

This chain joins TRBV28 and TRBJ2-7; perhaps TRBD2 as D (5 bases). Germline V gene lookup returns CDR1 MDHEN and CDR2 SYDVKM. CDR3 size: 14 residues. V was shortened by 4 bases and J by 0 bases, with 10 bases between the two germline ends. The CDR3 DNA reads TGTGCCAGCAGTTCTAGCCCTCTCTCCTACGAGCAGTACTTC. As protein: CASSSSPLSYEQYF. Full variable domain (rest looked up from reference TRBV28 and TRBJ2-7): DVKVTQSSRYLVKRTGEKVFLECVQDMDHENMFWYRQDPGLGLRLIYFSYDVKMKEKGDIPEGYSVSREKKERFSLILESASTNQTSMYLCASSSSPLSYEQYFGPGTRLTVT.

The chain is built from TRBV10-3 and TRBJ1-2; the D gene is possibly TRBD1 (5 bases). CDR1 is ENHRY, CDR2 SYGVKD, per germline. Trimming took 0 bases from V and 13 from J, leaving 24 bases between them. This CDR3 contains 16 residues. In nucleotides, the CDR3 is TGTGCCATCAGTGAGTCGACCTCCCCCGACAGAGCCCTCTTCACCTTC. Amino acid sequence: CAISESTSPDRALFTF.

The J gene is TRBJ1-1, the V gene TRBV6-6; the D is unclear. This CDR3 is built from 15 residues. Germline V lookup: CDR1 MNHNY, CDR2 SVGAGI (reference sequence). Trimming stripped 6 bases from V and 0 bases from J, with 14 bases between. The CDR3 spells CASSPVSRMNTEAFF. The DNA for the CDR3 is TGTGCCAGCAGCCCCGTTTCCAGAATGAACACTGAAGCTTTCTTT.

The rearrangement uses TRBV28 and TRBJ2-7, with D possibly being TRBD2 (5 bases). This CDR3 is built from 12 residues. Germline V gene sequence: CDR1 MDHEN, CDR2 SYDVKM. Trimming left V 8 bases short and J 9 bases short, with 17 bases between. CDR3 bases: TGTGCCAGCGAGTTCTTCGGGGAAACGCAGTACTTC. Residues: CASEFFGETQYF.

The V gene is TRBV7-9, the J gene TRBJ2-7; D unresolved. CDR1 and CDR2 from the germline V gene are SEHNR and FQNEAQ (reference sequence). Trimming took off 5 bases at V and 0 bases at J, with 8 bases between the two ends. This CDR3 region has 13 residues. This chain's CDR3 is CASSGTSSYEQYF. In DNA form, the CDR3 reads TGTGCCAGCAGCGGTACGAGCTCCTACGAGCAGTACTTC.

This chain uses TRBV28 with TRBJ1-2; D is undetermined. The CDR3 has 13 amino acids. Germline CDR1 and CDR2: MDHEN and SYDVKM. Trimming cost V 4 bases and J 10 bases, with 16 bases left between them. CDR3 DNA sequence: TGTGCCAGCAGTTATCCCTCAAGAGCGGACTACACCTTC. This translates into CASSYPSRADYTF.

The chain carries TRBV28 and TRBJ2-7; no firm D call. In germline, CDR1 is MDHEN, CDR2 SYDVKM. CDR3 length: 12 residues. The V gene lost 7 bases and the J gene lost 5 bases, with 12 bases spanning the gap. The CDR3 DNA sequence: TGTGCCAGCACGCCTACCCTCAACGAGCAGTACTTC. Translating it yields CASTPTLNEQYF.

The CDR3 sequence: CASSLKGAGPDTQYF. In DNA form, the CDR3 reads TGCGCCAGCAGCTTGAAGGGAGCGGGGCCAGATACGCAGTATTTT. This chain joins TRBV5-1 and TRBJ2-3, with TRBD2 matching 7 bases. After removal of 1 base from V and 4 bases from J, the junction contained 6 bases not matched to a gene. The V gene's germline CDR1 is SGHRS and CDR2 YFSETQ. CDR3 size: 15 residues.

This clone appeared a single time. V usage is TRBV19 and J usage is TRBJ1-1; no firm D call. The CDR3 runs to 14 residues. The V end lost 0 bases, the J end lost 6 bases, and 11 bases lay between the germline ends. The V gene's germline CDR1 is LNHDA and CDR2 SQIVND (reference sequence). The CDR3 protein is CASSIDPFRPEAFF. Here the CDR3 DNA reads TGTGCCAGTAGTATAGATCCCTTCAGGCCTGAAGCTTTCTTT. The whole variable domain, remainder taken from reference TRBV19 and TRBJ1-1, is DGGITQSPKYLFRKEGQNVTLSCEQNLNHDAMYWYRQDPGQGLRLIYYSQIVNDFQKGDIAEGYSVSREKKESFPLTVTSAQKNPTAFYLCASSIDPFRPEAFFGQGTRLTVV.

CDR3 DNA sequence: TGCACCAGCAGCCAAGATGGGGATAGCGGGGGTTCCTACAATGAGCAGTTCTTC. Protein sequence: CTSSQDGDSGGSYNEQFF. This sequence joins TRBV1 and TRBJ2-1; the D call of TRBD2 is as the table states it, not checked on the DNA. TRBV1 is labeled a pseudogene. This CDR3 has 18 amino acids.

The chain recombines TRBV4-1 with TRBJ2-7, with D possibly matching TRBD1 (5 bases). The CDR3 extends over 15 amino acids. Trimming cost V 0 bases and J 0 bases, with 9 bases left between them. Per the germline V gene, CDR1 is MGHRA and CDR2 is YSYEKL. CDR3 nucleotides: TGCGCCAGCAGCCAAGATCAAGGGGTCTCCTACGAGCAGTACTTC. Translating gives CASSQDQGVSYEQYF.

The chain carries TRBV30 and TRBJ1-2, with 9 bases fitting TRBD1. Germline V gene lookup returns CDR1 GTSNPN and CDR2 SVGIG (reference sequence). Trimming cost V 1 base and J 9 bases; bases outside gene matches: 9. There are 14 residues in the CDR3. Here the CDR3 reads CAWSAGTGMFSYTF. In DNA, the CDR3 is TGTGCCTGGAGTGCGGGGACAGGGATGTTCAGCTACACCTTC. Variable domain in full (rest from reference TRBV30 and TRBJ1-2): SQTIHQWPATLVQPVGSPLSLECTVEGTSNPNLYWYRQAAGRGLQLLFYSVGIGQISSEVPQNLSASRPQDRQFILSSKKLLLSDSGFYLCAWSAGTGMFSYTFGSGTRLTVV.

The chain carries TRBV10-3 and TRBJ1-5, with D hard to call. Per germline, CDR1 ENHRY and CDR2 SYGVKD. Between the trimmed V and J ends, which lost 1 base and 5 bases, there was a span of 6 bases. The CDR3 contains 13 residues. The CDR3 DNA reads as TGTGCCATCAGTGAGTGGAGGGATCAGCCCCAGCATTTT. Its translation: CAISEWRDQPQHF.

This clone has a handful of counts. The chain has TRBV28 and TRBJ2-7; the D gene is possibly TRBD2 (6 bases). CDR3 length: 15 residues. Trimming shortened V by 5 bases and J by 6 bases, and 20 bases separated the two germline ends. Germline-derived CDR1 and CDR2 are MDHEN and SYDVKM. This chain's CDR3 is CASSLPLASVPEQYF. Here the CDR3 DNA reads TGTGCCAGCAGTCTGCCGCTAGCGAGCGTACCCGAGCAGTACTTC.

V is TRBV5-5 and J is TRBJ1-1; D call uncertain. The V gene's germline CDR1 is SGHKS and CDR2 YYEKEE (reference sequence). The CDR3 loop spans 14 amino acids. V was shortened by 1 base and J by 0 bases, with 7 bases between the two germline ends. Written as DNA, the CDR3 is TGTGCCAGCAGCTTGAGCAGGATGAACACTGAAGCTTTCTTT. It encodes CASSLSRMNTEAFF.

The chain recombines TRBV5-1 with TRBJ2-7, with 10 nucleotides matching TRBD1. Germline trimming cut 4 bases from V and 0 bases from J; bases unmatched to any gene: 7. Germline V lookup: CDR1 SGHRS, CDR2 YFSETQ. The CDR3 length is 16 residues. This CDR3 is CASSRGQGIPSYEQYF. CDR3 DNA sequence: TGCGCCAGCAGCAGGGGACAGGGGATACCCTCCTACGAGCAGTACTTC.

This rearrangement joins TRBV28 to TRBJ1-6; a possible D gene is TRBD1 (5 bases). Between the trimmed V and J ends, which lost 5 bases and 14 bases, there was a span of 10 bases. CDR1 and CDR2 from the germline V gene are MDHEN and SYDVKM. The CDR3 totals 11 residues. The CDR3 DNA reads TGTGCCAGCAGTACAGGTGGTTCCCTCCACTTT. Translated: CASSTGGSLHF.

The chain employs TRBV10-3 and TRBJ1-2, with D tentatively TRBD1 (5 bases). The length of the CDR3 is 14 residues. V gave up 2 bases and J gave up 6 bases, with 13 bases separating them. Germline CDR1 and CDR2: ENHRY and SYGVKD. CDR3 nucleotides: TGTGCCATCAGTGAGGGGCTTGGGGGGAATGGCTACACCTTC. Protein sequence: CAISEGLGGNGYTF.

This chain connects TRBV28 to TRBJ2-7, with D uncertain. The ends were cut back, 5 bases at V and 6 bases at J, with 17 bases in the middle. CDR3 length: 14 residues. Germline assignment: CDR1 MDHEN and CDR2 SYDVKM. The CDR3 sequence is CASSPRDLWSEQYF. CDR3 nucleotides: TGTGCCAGCAGTCCCCGAGACCTGTGGAGCGAGCAGTACTTC.

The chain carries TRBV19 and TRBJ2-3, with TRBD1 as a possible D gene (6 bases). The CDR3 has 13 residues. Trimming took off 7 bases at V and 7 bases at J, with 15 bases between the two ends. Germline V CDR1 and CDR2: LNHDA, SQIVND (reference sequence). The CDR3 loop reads CASTPTGTYTQYF. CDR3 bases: TGTGCCAGTACTCCGACAGGAACCTATACGCAGTATTTT.

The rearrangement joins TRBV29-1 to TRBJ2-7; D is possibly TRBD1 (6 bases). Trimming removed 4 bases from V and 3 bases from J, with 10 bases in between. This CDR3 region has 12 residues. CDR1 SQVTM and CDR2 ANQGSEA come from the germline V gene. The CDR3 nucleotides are TGCAGCGTTGCGGCACAGGGCTACGAGCAGTACTTC. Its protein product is CSVAAQGYEQYF.

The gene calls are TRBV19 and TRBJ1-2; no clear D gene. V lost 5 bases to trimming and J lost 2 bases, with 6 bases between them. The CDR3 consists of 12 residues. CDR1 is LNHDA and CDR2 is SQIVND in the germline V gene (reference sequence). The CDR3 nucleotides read TGTGCCAGTAGTGTGCGGAACTATGGCTACACCTTC. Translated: CASSVRNYGYTF.

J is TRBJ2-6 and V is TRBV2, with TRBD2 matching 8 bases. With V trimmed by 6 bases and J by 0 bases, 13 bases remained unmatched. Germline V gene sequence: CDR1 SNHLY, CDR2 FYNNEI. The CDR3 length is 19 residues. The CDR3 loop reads CASRRNNPGGHSGANVLTF. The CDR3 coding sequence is TGTGCCAGCAGGCGCAACAACCCGGGGGGGCACTCTGGGGCCAACGTCCTGACTTTC.

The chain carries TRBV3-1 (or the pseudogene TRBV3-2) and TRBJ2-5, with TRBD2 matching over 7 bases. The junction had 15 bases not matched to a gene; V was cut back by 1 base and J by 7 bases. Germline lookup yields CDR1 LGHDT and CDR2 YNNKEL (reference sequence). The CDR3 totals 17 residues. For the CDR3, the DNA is TGTGCCAGCAGCCAAGGGGTCATCAGCGGGGCCTGGGTGACCCAGTACTTC. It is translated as CASSQGVISGAWVTQYF.